The present T cell receptor beta chain was sequenced within a study of cytomegalovirus exposure and HLA in healthy donors. Background on the study: An early data release held around 80 million unique TCRs from HLA-typed donors. Of the donors genotyped, several hundred in all, 80% to 85% fell in the Caucasian-associated ancestry cluster.

Healthy bone marrow donors made up the donors. Researchers ran the PCR with 60 Vbeta and 13 Jbeta primers. TCRdb keeps only in-frame clones here, not all; method: immunoSEQ multiplex PCR. This sample carries 100,000 to 150,000 clones, around four fifths of them seen once, and the ten largest clones take approximately 3.5%. This clone has only one observation. As yet, its antigen is unknown. Study-level points and caveats: Sequence variants that were highly shared formed a cluster that was likely a sequencing artifact.

The CDR3 runs 15 residues. The V gene end was trimmed by 4 bases and the J gene end by 2 bases; junction bases not matched to a gene: 2. From germline, CDR1 is MNHNS and CDR2 SASEGT. The origin of this receptor is a woman aged 35 to 49 in good health and CMV-seropositive. The specimen sequenced was PBMCs. The chain recombines TRBV6-1 with TRBJ2-5; 12 positions agree with TRBD2. CDR3 sequence: CASSGLAGDQETQYF. CDR3 coding DNA: TGTGCCAGCAGTGGACTAGCGGGAGATCAAGAGACCCAGTACTTC.